This T cell receptor beta chain was captured in a study of cytomegalovirus exposure and HLA in healthy donors (dated by TCRdb to 2016 to 2017). Concerning the study at large: In an earlier analysis of around 540 of the donors, 250 to 350 Gb of sequence data and approximately 120 million unique TCR beta sequences from about 179 million T cells were reported. An early release covering around 630 HLA-typed donors comprised around 300 gigabases of sequencing data and around 80 million unique TCR sequences. Among the 398 genotyped donors, around 81% belonged to the genetic ancestry cluster associated with self-reported Caucasian donors. The study aimed to test whether cataloging public T cell receptors could reveal signatures of past pathogen exposure. The study profiled the T cell repertoires of 666 subjects by immunosequencing and related them to cytomegalovirus serostatus. A separate validation cohort of about 110 different subjects was used in addition to the 666-subject first cohort. The study combined high-throughput TCR immunosequencing, statistical association of individual TCRs with disease status, and machine learning to predict cytomegalovirus infection status. A later analysis re-examined previously published TCR beta repertoires from just over 650 donors and added high-resolution HLA genotyping to investigate patterns of TCR occurrence. Rather than using new phenotypic data, the later analysis identified candidate immune exposures from TCR beta sequences and from how often those sequences occurred across donors. An earlier analysis of approximately 500 of the donors applied high-throughput TCR beta sequencing to assess whether each TCR beta V gene segment acted as functional or pseudogenic. Donor age, sex, ethnicity and CMV serostatus were compiled alongside the repertoire data. A later genetic analysis took genome-wide SNP genotypes for about 60% of the roughly 670 donors and used that subset as a discovery cohort. Every discovery cohort repertoire had been produced on one sequencing platform. Both class I and class II loci were covered by HLA typing, at four-digit resolution. Typing coverage differed by locus: A, B, C, DRB1 and DQB1 were typed in about 620-630 donors, DQA1 in about 510, DPA1 in some 610, and DPB1 in about 450. Roughly 5 DR-DQ haplotypes were handled as single units for association and clustering, since linkage in the cohort was strong. On average, 235,054 unique TCR beta nucleotide sequences were sequenced per donor among a few hundred genotyped donors of the cohort, with roughly 18% of those sequences being non-productive. General findings and caveats noted by the study authors: Immune exposure information for the cohort was limited to CMV serostatus. The study gave a list of more than 150 TCR beta chains associated with cytomegalovirus. Because counts were too low, roughly 18 rarely observed V segments, including chromosome 9 orphons, were left out of the earlier analysis of several hundred of the donors. This cohort had only TCR beta chains sequenced, and the lack of alpha or paired-chain data limited which features could be detected. Some IMGT-functional V segments, including TRBV6-2 and TRBV6-3, could not be distinguished by the 87-base-pair reads and were therefore excluded. In a later genetic analysis, fewer N-insertions in productive TCRs were reported among donors in an Asian-associated ancestry cluster than the roughly 700-donor mean. A later analysis found that most CMV-associated TCR beta chains appeared HLA-restricted, with HLA associations seemingly driven largely by CMV exposure. Linkage disequilibrium might explain the correlated functional status among segregating V segments, but an unknown experimental factor could not be excluded. A later genetic analysis associated a missense DCLRE1C variant with V-gene and J-gene trimming of TCR beta chains, and an independent cohort replicated the association. An earlier analysis of approximately 500 of the donors showed that most TCR beta V segments appeared in productive rearrangements either about 90% or about 30% of the time, which broadly matched IMGT annotations. The classifier was reported to diagnose cytomegalovirus status with high specificity and sensitivity in both the original cohort and the validation cohort. The authors suggested that the approach could potentially be generalized to other disease states and immunological phenotypes. HLA typing was unavailable for some donors at each locus, so association tests used only the typed subset. In a later analysis, 16,951 TCR beta sequences were associated with specific HLA alleles at a false discovery rate of 0.05. A further reported finding was that TCR beta sequences accurately predicted the HLA-A and HLA-B alleles for most subjects in the first cohort. Roughly uniform sequencing depth across donors was assumed in presence/absence analyses, although this assumption may not hold. Most TCR sequences were observed very rarely across donors, whereas some public TCRs were present in many individuals. The sequencing pipeline was judged likely to have produced a cluster of highly shared sequence variants as a technical artifact. In a later analysis, TCR association rates were found to vary across HLA loci, with the most associated TCRs seen for DRB1 alleles and the fewest for HLA-C alleles. A later analysis reported that several top co-occurrence clusters appeared linked to parvovirus B19, influenza, CMV and Epstein-Barr virus. A later analysis found that HLA-associated TCR beta chains were more clonally expanded and had lower generation probabilities than equally common non-associated chains. A few of the identified cytomegalovirus-associated TCR beta chains were confirmed in vitro to be specific for cytomegalovirus antigens. When HLA alleles, especially DR and DQ, strongly co-occurred, TCR associations were difficult to assign to individual alleles.

For this clone: Its antigen remains undetermined. The input lacks base qualities; no much larger clone sits a single base away.

Receptor libraries were prepared by the immunoSEQ multiplex PCR assay. A mixture of 60 forward primers for TCR Vbeta segments and 13 reverse primers for TCR Jbeta segments was used in the multiplex PCR. The CDR3 region of rearranged TCR beta genes was amplified from genomic DNA by a multiplex PCR assay. Amplified TCR beta libraries were sequenced as 87-base-pair reads on the Illumina HiSeq System. The paper's data handling went like this. A later analysis counted approximately 74 million unique TCR beta chains across the 550 to 800 repertoires, and roughly 9.9 million of these chains were shared by at least two donors. To remove PCR and sequencing errors, raw reads were error-corrected and collapsed into unique sequences using a nearest-neighbor algorithm that merged closely related sequences. CDR3 sequences were aligned to IMGT reference sequences to assign V, D and J gene segments. For a sequence to be retained, a match of at least six nucleotides was required to both a V gene segment and a J gene segment. A rearrangement counted as productive if the CDR3 had no stop codons and remained in frame with V and J, and every other rearrangement counted as non-productive. CDR3 was defined according to IMGT convention as the region running from the second conserved V-encoded cysteine to the conserved J-encoded phenylalanine. The earlier analysis of around 640 of the donors excluded sequences that lacked an unambiguous match to a single V gene segment. In an earlier analysis of 587 of the donors, V segments were called functional above 56.7% productive rearrangements and were called segregating when the between-donor standard deviation exceeded 5%. A statistical classification framework was built for diagnosing cytomegalovirus status from the catalog of TCR beta chain sequences. A later analysis assigned V and J genes by comparing TCR nucleotide sequences with IMGT/GENE-DB human TR gene sequences. Using the TCRdist pipeline, a later analysis assigned CDR3 sequences along with most-parsimonious VDJ recombination scenarios. In a later analysis, each TCR beta chain was defined by its CDR3 amino acid sequence together with its V-gene family, and reads lacking a unique V-gene family were excluded. A later analysis removed 550 to 650 highly shared, low-generation-probability nucleotide sequences to deal with suspected cross-contamination and a sequencing artifact. In a later analysis, a clonal expansion index for each public chain was calculated from normalized within-repertoire ranks of inferred template counts. Generation probabilities in a later analysis came from a VDJ recombination model fitted to out-of-frame rearrangements, and those results were checked against IGoR. In a later analysis, TCR-TCR, TCR-HLA and TCR-CMV co-occurrence was scored with hypergeometric tests, and a repertoire-size bias correction was applied to TCR pairs. A later analysis estimated false discovery rates by permuting HLA or CMV assignments 20 times. In a later analysis, co-occurring TCRs were grouped using DBSCAN, and TCRdist sequence similarity was added for clustering within HLA-allele-positive subsets. Co-occurrence clustering excluded repertoires with fewer than 30,000 or more than 120,000 public chains, plus five with anomalous nucleotide sharing. Here the immuneACCESS table is served through TCRdb, limited to in-frame sequences with V and J called. Missing clones are a known gap in these copies; in checked studies unresolved V genes cover under half, and the rest lacks a known reason. The V and J calls and the clone size are those of that table, but D and trimming were determined from the DNA. This sample lists 100,000 to 150,000 clones; under 90% were detected once. Roughly 3.7% of the sample comes from the top ten.

The cohort consisted of 650 to 850 healthy bone marrow donors. Cohort members were all nominally healthy when sampled, although unrecorded immune exposures were likely present. The donor tested CMV seropositive and was one of the 289 seropositive cohort members. Each donor provided a peripheral blood sample, and peripheral blood mononuclear cells were used for TCR beta sequencing. Genomic DNA was extracted from the blood cell samples with the Qiagen DNeasy Blood Extraction Kit. From the cysteine up to the phenylalanine, the CDR3 has a length of 17 residues. Here the CDR3 DNA is all that survives: 51 bases in frame from base 1. Based on the germline V gene (reference sequence), the CDR1 and CDR2 sequences are MNHEY and SMNVEV. Germline trimming amounts to 8 bases on V and 2 bases on J, with 15 as the count of junction bases outside the gene matches.

This clonotype was sampled from a woman between 40 and 55 years old in good health and CMV-seropositive. Recombination joined TRBV27 with TRBJ1-5, and 7 bases in between align with TRBD1. The sequencing sample was made of PBMCs. The CDR3 loop reads CASQSGQVTRGNQPQHF. The nucleotide sequence reads TGTGCCAGCCAATCCGGACAGGTTACTAGGGGCAATCAGCCCCAGCATTTT.